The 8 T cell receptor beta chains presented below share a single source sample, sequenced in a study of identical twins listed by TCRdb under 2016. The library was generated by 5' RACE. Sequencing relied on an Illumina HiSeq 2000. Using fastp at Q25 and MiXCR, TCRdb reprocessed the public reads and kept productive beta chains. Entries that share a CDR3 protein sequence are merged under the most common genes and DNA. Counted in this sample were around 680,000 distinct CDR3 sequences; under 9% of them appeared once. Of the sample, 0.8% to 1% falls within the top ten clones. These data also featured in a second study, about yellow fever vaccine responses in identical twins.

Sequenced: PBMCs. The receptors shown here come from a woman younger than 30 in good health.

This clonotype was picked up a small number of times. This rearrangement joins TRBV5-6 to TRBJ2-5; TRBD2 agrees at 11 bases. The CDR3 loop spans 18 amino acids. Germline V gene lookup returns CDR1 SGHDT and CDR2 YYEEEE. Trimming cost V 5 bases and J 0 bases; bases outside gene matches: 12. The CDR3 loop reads CASRRHGLAGYDQETQYF. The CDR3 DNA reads TGTGCCAGCAGACGACACGGACTAGCGGGCTATGACCAAGAGACCCAGTACTTC.

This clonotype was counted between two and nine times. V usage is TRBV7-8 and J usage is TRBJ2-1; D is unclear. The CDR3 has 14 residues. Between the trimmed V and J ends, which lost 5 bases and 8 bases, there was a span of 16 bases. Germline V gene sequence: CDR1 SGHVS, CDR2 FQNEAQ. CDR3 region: CASSHKRLDDEQFF. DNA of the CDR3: TGTGCCAGCAGCCACAAGCGCTTAGACGATGAGCAGTTCTTC.

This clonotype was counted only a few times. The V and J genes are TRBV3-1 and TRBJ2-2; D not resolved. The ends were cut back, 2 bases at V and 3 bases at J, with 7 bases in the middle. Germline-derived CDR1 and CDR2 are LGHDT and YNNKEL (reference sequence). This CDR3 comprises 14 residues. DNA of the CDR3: TGTGCCAGCAGCCAATCCGGCTACACCGGGGAGCTGTTTTTT. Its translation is CASSQSGYTGELFF.

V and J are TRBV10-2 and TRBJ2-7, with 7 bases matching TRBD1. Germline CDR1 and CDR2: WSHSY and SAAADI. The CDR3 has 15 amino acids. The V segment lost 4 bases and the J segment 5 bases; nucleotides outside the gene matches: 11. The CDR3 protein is CASSVQDRSSHEQYF. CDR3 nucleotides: TGCGCCAGCAGTGTACAGGACAGGTCGAGTCACGAGCAGTACTTC.

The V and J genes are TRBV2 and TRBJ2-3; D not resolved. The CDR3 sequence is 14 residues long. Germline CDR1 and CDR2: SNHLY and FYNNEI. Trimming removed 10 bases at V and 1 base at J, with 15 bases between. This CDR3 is CATPRPARTDTQYF. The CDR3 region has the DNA TGTGCCACCCCCCGTCCAGCCCGCACAGATACGCAGTATTTT.

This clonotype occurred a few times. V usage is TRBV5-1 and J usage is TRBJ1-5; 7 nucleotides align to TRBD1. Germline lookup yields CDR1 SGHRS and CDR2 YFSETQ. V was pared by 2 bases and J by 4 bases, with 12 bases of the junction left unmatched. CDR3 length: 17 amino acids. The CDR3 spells CASSFSGTDYVNQPQHF. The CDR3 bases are TGCGCCAGCAGCTTTTCCGGGACAGACTACGTGAATCAGCCCCAGCATTTT.

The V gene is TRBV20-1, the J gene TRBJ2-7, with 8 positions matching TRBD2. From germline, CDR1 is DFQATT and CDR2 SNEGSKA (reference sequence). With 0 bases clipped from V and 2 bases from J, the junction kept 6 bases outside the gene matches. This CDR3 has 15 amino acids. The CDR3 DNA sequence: TGCAGTGCTAGAGATATCAAGCGGGGGCCCTACGAGCAGTACTTC. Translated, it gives CSARDIKRGPYEQYF.

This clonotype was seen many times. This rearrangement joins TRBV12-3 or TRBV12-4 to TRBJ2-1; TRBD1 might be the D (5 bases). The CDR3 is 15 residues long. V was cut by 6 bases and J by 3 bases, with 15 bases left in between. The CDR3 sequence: CASSHGQTNYNEQFF. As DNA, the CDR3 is TGTGCCAGCAGCCACGGACAAACCAACTACAATGAGCAGTTCTTC.